This T cell receptor (beta chain) was sequenced during a study of Ad26.COV2.S vaccination and SARS-CoV-2 variants. Findings and caveats of the study: Marked by substantial breadth, spike-specific CD8+ and CD4+ T cell responses were reportedly seen after vaccination. Overall T cell responses may have been underestimated by the analyses of TCR breadth and depth. Placebo recipients had lower spike-specific TCR breadth than vaccine recipients.

Details on this clone: Its antigen remains unidentified.

Treatment noted: some 19 received Ad26.COV2.S at low or high dose, single or two shots; about 5 received placebo; per-sample allocation not given. All samples were drawn on day 63, counting from the first vaccine or placebo injection. The CDR3 sequence is 14 residues long. V lost 10 bases to trimming and J lost 8 bases, with 23 bases between them. Germline CDR1 and CDR2: MGHDK and SYGVNS. Data came from immunoSEQ multiplex PCR; TCRdb stores just in-frame clones and leaves some out. The sample holds some 520,000 clones, about 83% seen once. This sequence originates from a person between 18 and 59 years old who received the Ad26.COV2.S COVID-19 vaccine or a placebo. The source was peripheral blood, collected in a trial of Ad26.COV2.S vaccine versus placebo. J is TRBJ1-1 and V is TRBV25-1, with D tentatively TRBD1 (6 bases). The CDR3 spells CATKGAGELGEAFF. CDR3 coding DNA: TGTGCCACCAAAGGGGCAGGGGAGTTGGGAGAAGCTTTCTTT.